These T cell receptor beta chains were read from a single sample in a study of alternative splicing in chronic myeloid leukemia remission. Using the bulk RNA-seq reads, TCRdb records one entry per CDR3 protein without DNA. This sample has roughly 700 distinct CDR3 sequences, with approximately 97% found just once. The input for sequencing was PBMCs or total blood leukocytes (not recorded which), taken at diagnosis. These TCRs come from an adult with chronic myeloid leukemia. Both conserved end residues are part of each CDR3. Only some rows state a clone size, as once, few, many or a class for expanded clones.

J | length | size | V | CDR3
TRBJ2-1 | 14 | few | TRBV7-2 | CASSLRSARNEQFF
TRBJ2-3 | 15 | NA | TRBV5-1 | CASSDGHASTDTQYF
TRBJ2-1 | 14 | NA | TRBV7-9 | CASSFSGSNDEQFF
TRBJ2-5 | 9 | NA | TRBV7-9 | CASSLIRYF
TRBJ1-2 | 14 | NA | TRBV11-3 | CASSLERDTYGYTF
TRBJ2-1 | 16 | NA | TRBV27 | CASSSGRLAGINEQFF
TRBJ2-5 | 14 | NA | TRBV5-6 | CASSLGRGKETQYF
TRBJ1-2 | 11 | NA | TRBV20-1 | CSARSRYGYTF
TRBJ2-2 | 14 | NA | TRBV5-1 | CASSLGGNTGELFF
TRBJ2-3 | 21 | NA | TRBV2 | CASSERLDWRGGKMSTDTQYF
TRBJ2-7 | 15 | NA | TRBV7-2 | CASSLGGRLSYEQYF
TRBJ1-3 | 15 | NA | TRBV20-1 | CSARDLKGSGNTIYF
TRBJ1-1 | 10 | NA | TRBV7-2 | CASSLVEAFF
TRBJ1-2 | 14 | NA | TRBV5-4 | CASSHPDSYYGYTF
TRBJ2-7 | 14 | NA | TRBV20-1 | CSASPGTGGHEQYF
TRBJ1-1 | 16 | NA | TRBV19 | CASSTDRGRENTEAFF
TRBJ2-7 | 13 | once | TRBV29-1 | CSVRTGRAYEQYF
TRBJ2-3 | 14 | NA | TRBV5-1 | CASRKGEVTDTQYF
TRBJ1-2 | 15 | NA | TRBV5-1 | CASSSSIAFRYGYTF
TRBJ2-2 | 19 | NA | TRBV7-6 | CASSLSGSSGRLSTGELFF
TRBJ1-1 | 16 | NA | TRBV7-8 | CASSLDRAPLNTEAFF
TRBJ1-6 | 14 | NA | TRBV12-3/TRBV12-4 | CANSAKGPNSPLHF
TRBJ2-1 | 13 | NA | TRBV7-3 | CASSLDYYNEQFF
TRBJ2-7 | 15 | NA | TRBV6-2/TRBV6-3 | CASTTTTGSGYEQYF
TRBJ2-3 | 12 | once | TRBV20-1 | CSARVSTDTQYF
TRBJ2-7 | 14 | NA | TRBV6-6 | CASSSGTSQYEQYF
TRBJ2-1 | 11 | NA | TRBV14 | CASSNYNEQFF
TRBJ2-7 | 13 | NA | TRBV12-5 | CASGPGGSYEQYF
TRBJ2-7 | 12 | NA | TRBV6-2/TRBV6-3 | CASSLTVYEQYF
TRBJ1-1 | 17 | NA | TRBV18 | CASSPFPTGGKRTEAFF
TRBJ2-1 | 16 | NA | TRBV6-5 | CASTPSTSGFYNEQFF
TRBJ2-3 | 16 | NA | TRBV20/OR9-2 | CSAYRETSEPLDTQYF
TRBJ1-2 | 15 | once | TRBV28 | CASSFQTGFNYGYTF
TRBJ2-7 | 15 | NA | TRBV20-1 | CSARMGTGEGYEQYF
TRBJ2-7 | 16 | once | TRBV2 | CASSRAISGSPHEQYF
TRBJ1-6 | 18 | NA | TRBV10-3 | CAISGGGFREMTDSPLHF
TRBJ2-7 | 14 | NA | TRBV6-1 | CASSEAYGAIEQYF
TRBJ2-1 | 15 | NA | TRBV28 | CASSLRGLVNNEQFF
TRBJ2-5 | 15 | NA | TRBV10-3 | CAISAGGGTQETQYF
TRBJ2-1 | 16 | NA | TRBV4-2 | CASSLAGGSSYNEQFF
TRBJ2-1 | 16 | NA | TRBV6-2/TRBV6-3 | CASSYSGVVVGNEQFF